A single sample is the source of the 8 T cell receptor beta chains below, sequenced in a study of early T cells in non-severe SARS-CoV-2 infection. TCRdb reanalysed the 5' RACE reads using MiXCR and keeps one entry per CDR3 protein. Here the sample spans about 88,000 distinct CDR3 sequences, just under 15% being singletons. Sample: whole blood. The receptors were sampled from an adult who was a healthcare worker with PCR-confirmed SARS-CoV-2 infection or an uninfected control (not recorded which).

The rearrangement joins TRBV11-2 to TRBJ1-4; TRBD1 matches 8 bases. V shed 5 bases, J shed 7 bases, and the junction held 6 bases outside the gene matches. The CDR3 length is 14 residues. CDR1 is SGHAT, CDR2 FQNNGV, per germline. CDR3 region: CASSRGQVVEKLFF. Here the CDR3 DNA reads TGTGCCAGCAGCCGGGGACAGGTGGTTGAAAAACTGTTTTTT.

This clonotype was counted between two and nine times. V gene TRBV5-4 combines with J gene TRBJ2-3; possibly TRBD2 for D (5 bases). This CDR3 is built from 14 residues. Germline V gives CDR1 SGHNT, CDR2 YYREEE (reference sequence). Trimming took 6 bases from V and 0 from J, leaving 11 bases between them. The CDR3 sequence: CASKAGLSTDTQYF. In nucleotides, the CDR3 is TGTGCCAGCAAGGCAGGACTGAGCACAGATACGCAGTATTTT.

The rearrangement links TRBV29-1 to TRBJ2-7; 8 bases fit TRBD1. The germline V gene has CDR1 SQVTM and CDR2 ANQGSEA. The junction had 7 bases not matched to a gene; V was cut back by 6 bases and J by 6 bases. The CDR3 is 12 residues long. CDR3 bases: TGCAGCGTGGACGGACAGGGCTCCGAGCAGTACTTC. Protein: CSVDGQGSEQYF.

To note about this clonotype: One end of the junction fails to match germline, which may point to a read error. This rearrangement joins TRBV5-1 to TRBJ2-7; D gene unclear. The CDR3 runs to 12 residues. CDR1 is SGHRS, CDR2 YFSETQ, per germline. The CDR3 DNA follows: TGCGCCAGCAGCGCGACTGCCTACGAGCACTACTTC. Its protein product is CASSATAYEHYF.

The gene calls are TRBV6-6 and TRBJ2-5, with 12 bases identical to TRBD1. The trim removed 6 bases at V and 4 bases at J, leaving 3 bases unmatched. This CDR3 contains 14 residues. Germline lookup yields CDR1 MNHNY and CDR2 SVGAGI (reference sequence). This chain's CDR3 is CASRGDRGRETQYF. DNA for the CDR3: TGTGCCAGCAGGGGGGACAGGGGGCGAGAGACCCAGTACTTC.

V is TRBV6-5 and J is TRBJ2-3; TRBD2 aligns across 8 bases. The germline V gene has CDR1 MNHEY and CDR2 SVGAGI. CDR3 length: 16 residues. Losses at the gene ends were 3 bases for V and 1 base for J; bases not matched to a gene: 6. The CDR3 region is CASSYKRAGGTDTQYF. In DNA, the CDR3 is TGTGCCAGCAGTTATAAGAGAGCGGGAGGCACAGATACGCAGTATTTT.

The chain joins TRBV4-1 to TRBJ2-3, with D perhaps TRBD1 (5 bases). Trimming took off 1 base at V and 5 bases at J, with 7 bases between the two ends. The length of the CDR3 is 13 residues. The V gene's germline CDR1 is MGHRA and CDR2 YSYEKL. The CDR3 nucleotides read TGCGCCAGCAGCCAAGGGCAGGGAGATACGCAGTATTTT. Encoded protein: CASSQGQGDTQYF.

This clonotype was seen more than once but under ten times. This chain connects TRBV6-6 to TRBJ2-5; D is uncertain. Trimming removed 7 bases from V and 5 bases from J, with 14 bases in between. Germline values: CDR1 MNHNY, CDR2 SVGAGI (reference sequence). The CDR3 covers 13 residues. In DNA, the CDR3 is TGTGCCAGCATTGCGAGGATGTCGGAGACCCAGTACTTC. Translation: CASIARMSETQYF.